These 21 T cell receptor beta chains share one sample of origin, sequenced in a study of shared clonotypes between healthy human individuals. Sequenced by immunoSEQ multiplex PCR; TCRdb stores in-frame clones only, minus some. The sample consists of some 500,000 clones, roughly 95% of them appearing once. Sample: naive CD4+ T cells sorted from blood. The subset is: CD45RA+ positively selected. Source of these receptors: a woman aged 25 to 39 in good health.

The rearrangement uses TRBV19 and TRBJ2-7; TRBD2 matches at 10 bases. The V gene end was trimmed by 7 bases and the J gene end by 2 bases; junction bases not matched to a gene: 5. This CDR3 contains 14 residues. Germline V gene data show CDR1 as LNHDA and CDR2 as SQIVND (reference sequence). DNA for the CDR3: TGTGCCAGTAAGGTAGCGGGAGGCCCCTACGAGCAGTACTTC. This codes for CASKVAGGPYEQYF. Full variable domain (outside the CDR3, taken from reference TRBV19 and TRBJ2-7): DGGITQSPKYLFRKEGQNVTLSCEQNLNHDAMYWYRQDPGQGLRLIYYSQIVNDFQKGDIAEGYSVSREKKESFPLTVTSAQKNPTAFYLCASKVAGGPYEQYFGPGTRLTVT.

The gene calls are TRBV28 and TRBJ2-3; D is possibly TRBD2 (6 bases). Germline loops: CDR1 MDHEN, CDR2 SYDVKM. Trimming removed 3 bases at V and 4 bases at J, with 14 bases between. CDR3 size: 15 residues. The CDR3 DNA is TGTGCCAGCAGTTTCTGGAAGGGACTTCCAGATACGCAGTATTTT. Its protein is CASSFWKGLPDTQYF. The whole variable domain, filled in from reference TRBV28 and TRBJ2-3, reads DVKVTQSSRYLVKRTGEKVFLECVQDMDHENMFWYRQDPGLGLRLIYFSYDVKMKEKGDIPEGYSVSREKKERFSLILESASTNQTSMYLCASSFWKGLPDTQYFGPGTRLTVL.

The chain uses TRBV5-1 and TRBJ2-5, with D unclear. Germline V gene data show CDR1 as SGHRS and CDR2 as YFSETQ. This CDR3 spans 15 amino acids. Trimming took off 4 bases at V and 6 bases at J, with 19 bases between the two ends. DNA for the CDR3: TGCGCCAGCAGCCCCGACACAACACGAACAAAGACCCAGTACTTC. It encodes CASSPDTTRTKTQYF.

CDR3 sequence: CASSTQGNQPQHF. The DNA for the CDR3 is TGTGCCAGTAGTACACAGGGGAATCAGCCCCAGCATTTT. The chain recombines TRBV19 with TRBJ1-5; 7 bases are shared with TRBD1. This CDR3 region has 13 residues. With V trimmed by 4 bases and J by 4 bases, 1 base remained unmatched. The germline gives CDR1 LNHDA, CDR2 SQIVND (reference sequence).

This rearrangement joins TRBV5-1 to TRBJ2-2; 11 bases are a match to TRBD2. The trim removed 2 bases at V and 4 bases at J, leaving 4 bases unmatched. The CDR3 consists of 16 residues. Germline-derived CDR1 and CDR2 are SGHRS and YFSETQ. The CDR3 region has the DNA TGCGCCAGCAGCTTTGGTAGCGGGAGGGGCACCGGGGAGCTGTTTTTT. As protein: CASSFGSGRGTGELFF.

CDR3 protein: CASSFGGGNTEAFF. Here the CDR3 DNA reads TGCGCCAGCAGCTTTGGGGGCGGGAACACTGAAGCTTTCTTT. V usage is TRBV5-1 and J usage is TRBJ1-1, with D possibly matching TRBD1 (6 bases). This CDR3 comprises 14 residues. Between the trimmed V and J ends, which lost 2 bases and 1 base, there was a span of 9 bases. CDR1 and CDR2 from the germline V gene are SGHRS and YFSETQ.

The CDR3 DNA is TGTGCCAGCTCACTGACCGACAGCCACAATGAGCAGTTCTTC. It encodes CASSLTDSHNEQFF. The chain combines TRBV18 with TRBJ2-1, with D possibly matching TRBD1 (5 bases). V gave up 4 bases and J gave up 5 bases, with 12 bases separating them. Per the germline V gene, CDR1 is KGHSH and CDR2 is LQKENI. The CDR3 length is 14 residues.

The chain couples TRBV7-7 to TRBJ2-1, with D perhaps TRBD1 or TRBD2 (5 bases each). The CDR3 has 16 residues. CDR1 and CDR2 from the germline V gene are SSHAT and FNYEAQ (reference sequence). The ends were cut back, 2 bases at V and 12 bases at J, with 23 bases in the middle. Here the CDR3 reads CASSLTRGLAGRGQFF. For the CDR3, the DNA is TGTGCCAGCAGCTTAACCCGGGGTCTAGCCGGAAGGGGGCAGTTCTTC.

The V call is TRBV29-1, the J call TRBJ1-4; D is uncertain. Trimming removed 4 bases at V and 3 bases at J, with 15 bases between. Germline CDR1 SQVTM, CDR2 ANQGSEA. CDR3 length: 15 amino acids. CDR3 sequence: CSVVKHPGPNEKLFF. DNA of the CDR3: TGCAGCGTTGTAAAACACCCAGGTCCTAATGAAAAACTGTTTTTT.

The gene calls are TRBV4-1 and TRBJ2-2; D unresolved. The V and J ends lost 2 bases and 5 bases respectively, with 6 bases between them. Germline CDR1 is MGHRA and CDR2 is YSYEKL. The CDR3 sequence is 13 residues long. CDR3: CASSQFATGELFF. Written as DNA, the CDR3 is TGCGCCAGCAGCCAATTTGCAACCGGGGAGCTGTTTTTT.

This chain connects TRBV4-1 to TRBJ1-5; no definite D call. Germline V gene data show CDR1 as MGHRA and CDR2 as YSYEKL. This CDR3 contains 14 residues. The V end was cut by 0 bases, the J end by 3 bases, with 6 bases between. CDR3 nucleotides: TGCGCCAGCAGCCAAGATACACTCAATCAGCCCCAGCATTTT. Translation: CASSQDTLNQPQHF.

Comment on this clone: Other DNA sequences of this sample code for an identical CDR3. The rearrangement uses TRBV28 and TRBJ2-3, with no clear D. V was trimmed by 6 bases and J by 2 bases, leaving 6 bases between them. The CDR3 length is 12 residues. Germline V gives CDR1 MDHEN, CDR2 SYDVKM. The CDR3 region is CASSPNTDTQYF. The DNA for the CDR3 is TGTGCCAGCAGCCCAAACACAGATACGCAGTATTTT.

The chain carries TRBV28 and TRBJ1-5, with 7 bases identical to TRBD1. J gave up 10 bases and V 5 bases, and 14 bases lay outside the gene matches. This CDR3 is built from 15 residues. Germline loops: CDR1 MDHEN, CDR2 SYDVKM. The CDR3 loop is CASSGPWRGREPQHF. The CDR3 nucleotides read TGTGCCAGCAGTGGCCCCTGGAGGGGGCGCGAACCCCAGCATTTT.

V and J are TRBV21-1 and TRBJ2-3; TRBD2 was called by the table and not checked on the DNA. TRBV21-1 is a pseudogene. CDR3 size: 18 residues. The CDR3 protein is CASSPPGTSPATQHTQYF. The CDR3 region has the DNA TGTGCCAGCAGCCCCCCCGGGACTAGCCCTGCTACCCAACATACGCAGTATTTT.

The CDR3 spells CASSFTPTGTVSTGELFF. The CDR3 bases are TGTGCCAGTAGTTTTACACCTACCGGGACAGTATCCACCGGGGAGCTGTTTTTT. The rearrangement joins TRBV19 to TRBJ2-2, with 7 bases matching TRBD1. J was trimmed by 4 bases and V by 5 bases; bases with no gene match: 16. CDR1 is LNHDA and CDR2 is SQIVND in the germline V gene (reference sequence). This CDR3 spans 18 amino acids.

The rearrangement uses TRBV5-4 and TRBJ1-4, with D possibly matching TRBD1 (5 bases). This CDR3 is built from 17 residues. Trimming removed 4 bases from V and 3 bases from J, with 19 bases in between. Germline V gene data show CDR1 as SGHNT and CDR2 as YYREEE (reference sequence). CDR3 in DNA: TGTGCCAGCAGCGACCGAGGAGGAGGGGCGGCTAATGAAAAACTGTTTTTT. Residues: CASSDRGGGAANEKLFF.

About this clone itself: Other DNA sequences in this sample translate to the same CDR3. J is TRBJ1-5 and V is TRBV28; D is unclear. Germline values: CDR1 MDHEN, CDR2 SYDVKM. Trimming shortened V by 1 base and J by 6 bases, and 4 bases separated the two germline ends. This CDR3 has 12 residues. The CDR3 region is CASSLLGQPQHF. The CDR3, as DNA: TGTGCCAGCAGTTTATTAGGTCAGCCCCAGCATTTT.

The CDR3, as DNA: TGTGCCAGCAGTGAAGGAACAGGGGTGGCTCAGCCCCAGCATTTT. Its protein is CASSEGTGVAQPQHF. J is TRBJ1-5 and V is TRBV6-1, with 7 bases matching TRBD1. Per the germline V gene, CDR1 is MNHNS and CDR2 is SASEGT. Trimming cost V 1 base and J 6 bases; bases outside gene matches: 6. The CDR3 consists of 15 residues.

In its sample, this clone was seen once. Here the CDR3 reads CASRNPPETQYF. The DNA of the CDR3 is TGTGCCAGTAGAAACCCACCGGAGACCCAGTACTTC. The chain links TRBV19 to TRBJ2-5; D remains unclear. The CDR3 covers 12 residues. CDR1 and CDR2 (germline): LNHDA, SQIVND (reference sequence). Trimming removed 6 bases from V and 5 bases from J, with 10 bases in between.

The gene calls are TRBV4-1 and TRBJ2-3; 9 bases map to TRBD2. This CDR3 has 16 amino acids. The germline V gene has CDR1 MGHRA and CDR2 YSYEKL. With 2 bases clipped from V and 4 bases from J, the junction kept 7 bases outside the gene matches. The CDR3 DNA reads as TGCGCCAGCAGCCAACTATTAGCGGGAGTGGCAGATACGCAGTATTTT. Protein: CASSQLLAGVADTQYF.

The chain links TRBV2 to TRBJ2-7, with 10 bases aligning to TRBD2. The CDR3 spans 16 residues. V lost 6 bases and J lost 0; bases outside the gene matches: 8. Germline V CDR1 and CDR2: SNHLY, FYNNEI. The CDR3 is CASRAETSGASYEQYF. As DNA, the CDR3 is TGTGCCAGCAGGGCCGAAACTAGCGGGGCCTCCTACGAGCAGTACTTC.